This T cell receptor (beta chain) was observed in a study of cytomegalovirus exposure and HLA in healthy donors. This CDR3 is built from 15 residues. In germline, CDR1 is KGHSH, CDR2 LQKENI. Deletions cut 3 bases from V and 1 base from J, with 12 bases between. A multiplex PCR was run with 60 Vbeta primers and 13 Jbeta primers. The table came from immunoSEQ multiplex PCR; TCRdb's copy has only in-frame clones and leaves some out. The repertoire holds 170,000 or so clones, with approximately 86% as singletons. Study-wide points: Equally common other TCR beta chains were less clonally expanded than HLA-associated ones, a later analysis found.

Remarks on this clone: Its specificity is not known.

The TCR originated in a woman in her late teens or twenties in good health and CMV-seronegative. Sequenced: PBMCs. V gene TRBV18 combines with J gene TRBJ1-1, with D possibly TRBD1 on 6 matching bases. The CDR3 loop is CASSPQGGGNTEAFF. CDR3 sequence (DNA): TGTGCCAGCTCACCGCAGGGAGGGGGGAACACTGAAGCTTTCTTT.